This is a list of T cell receptor beta chains from one sample in a study of blood T cell dynamics during melanoma immunotherapy. This table comes from immunoSEQ multiplex PCR, and its TCRdb copy is limited to in-frame clones, with some not included. The repertoire holds 25,000 to 30,000 clones, with 80% to 85% as singletons. This specimen consisted of blood, obtained from a patient treated with checkpoint blockade. Receptors were obtained from a human donor with melanoma. CDR3s include the opening cysteine and the closing phenylalanine or tryptophan. D genes are given only for firm matches. Some rows mark clone size as missing; the rest say once, few, many or name a class of expanded clone.

v_call: TRBV7-6
d_call: TRBD2
clone_size: once
j_call: TRBJ2-3
cdr3_aa: CASSLGGGADTQYF
cdr3_nt: TGTGCCAGCAGCTTAGGCGGGGGGGCAGATACGCAGTATTTT

v_call: TRBV5-1
d_call: NA
clone_size: NA
j_call: TRBJ2-1
cdr3_aa: CASSLASKNNEQFF
cdr3_nt: TGCGCCAGCAGCTTGGCCAGTAAGAACAATGAGCAGTTCTTC

v_call: TRBV4-3
d_call: NA
clone_size: NA
j_call: TRBJ2-7
cdr3_aa: CASSQDAGQPYEQYF
cdr3_nt: TGCGCCAGCAGCCAAGATGCGGGACAGCCCTACGAGCAGTACTTC

v_call: TRBV6-5
d_call: TRBD1
clone_size: NA
j_call: TRBJ1-3
cdr3_aa: CASSYDQGAGNTIYF
cdr3_nt: TGTGCCAGCAGTTATGACCAGGGGGCTGGAAACACCATATATTTT

v_call: TRBV19
d_call: NA
clone_size: NA
j_call: TRBJ2-3
cdr3_aa: CATRPTGTSTDTQYF
cdr3_nt: TGTGCCACCCGGCCGACTGGGACAAGCACAGATACGCAGTATTTT

v_call: TRBV11-2
d_call: TRBD1
clone_size: NA
j_call: TRBJ2-3
cdr3_aa: CASTPGQGRAQYF
cdr3_nt: TGTGCCAGCACCCCGGGACAGGGTAGGGCGCAGTATTTT

v_call: TRBV30
d_call: NA
clone_size: NA
j_call: TRBJ1-2
cdr3_aa: CAWSVGGHPYGYTF
cdr3_nt: TGTGCCTGGAGTGTGGGGGGACATCCATATGGCTACACCTTC

v_call: TRBV11-2
d_call: NA
clone_size: NA
j_call: TRBJ1-2
cdr3_aa: CASSLGQPTNYGYTF
cdr3_nt: TGTGCCAGCAGCTTAGGACAGCCGACTAACTATGGCTACACCTTC

v_call: TRBV7-8
d_call: TRBD1
clone_size: once
j_call: TRBJ2-2
cdr3_aa: CASSSSGTGYGTGELFF
cdr3_nt: TGTGCCAGCAGCTCCTCCGGGACAGGGTACGGCACCGGGGAGCTGTTTTTT

v_call: TRBV11-2
d_call: NA
clone_size: NA
j_call: TRBJ1-3
cdr3_aa: CASSLRAARLNTIYF
cdr3_nt: TGTGCCAGCAGCTTACGTGCGGCGAGGTTAAACACCATATATTTT

v_call: TRBV11-2
d_call: NA
clone_size: NA
j_call: TRBJ2-1
cdr3_aa: CASSFVRHDEQFF
cdr3_nt: TGTGCCAGCAGCTTTGTAAGACACGATGAGCAGTTCTTC

v_call: TRBV28
d_call: TRBD2
clone_size: NA
j_call: TRBJ2-7
cdr3_aa: CASSGLASSYEQYF
cdr3_nt: TGTGCCAGCAGCGGACTAGCGAGCTCCTACGAGCAGTACTTC

v_call: TRBV7-9
d_call: TRBD2
clone_size: NA
j_call: TRBJ2-2
cdr3_aa: CASRIMGRAQTGELFF
cdr3_nt: TGTGCCAGCAGGATTATGGGGAGGGCCCAGACCGGGGAGCTGTTTTTT

v_call: TRBV28
d_call: TRBD1
clone_size: NA
j_call: TRBJ1-1
cdr3_aa: CASSSRDRGSQNTEAFF
cdr3_nt: TGTGCCAGCAGTTCCCGGGACAGGGGTTCCCAAAACACTGAAGCTTTCTTT

v_call: TRBV2
d_call: NA
clone_size: NA
j_call: TRBJ2-7
cdr3_aa: CASRVDTTYEQYF
cdr3_nt: TGTGCCAGCAGAGTGGACACCACCTACGAGCAGTACTTC

v_call: TRBV11-2
d_call: NA
clone_size: few
j_call: TRBJ2-7
cdr3_aa: CASSLGSSYEQYF
cdr3_nt: TGTGCCAGCAGCTTAGGAAGCTCCTACGAGCAGTACTTC

v_call: TRBV5-1
d_call: TRBD2
clone_size: NA
j_call: TRBJ2-1
cdr3_aa: CASSSGGTSGGNEQFF
cdr3_nt: TGCGCCAGCAGCTCAGGCGGGACTAGCGGAGGGAATGAGCAGTTCTTC

v_call: TRBV27
d_call: NA
clone_size: NA
j_call: TRBJ2-3
cdr3_aa: CASSPGRGADTQYF
cdr3_nt: TGTGCCAGCAGCCCAGGGAGGGGGGCAGATACGCAGTATTTT

v_call: TRBV5-4
d_call: NA
clone_size: once
j_call: TRBJ2-7
cdr3_aa: CASSTIETVQYF
cdr3_nt: TGTGCCAGCAGCACGATCGAGACAGTGCAGTACTTC

v_call: TRBV19
d_call: NA
clone_size: NA
j_call: TRBJ2-5
cdr3_aa: CASSTLVGSPQETQYF
cdr3_nt: TGTGCCAGTAGTACCCTGGTGGGGTCCCCACAAGAGACCCAGTACTTC

v_call: TRBV9
d_call: NA
clone_size: NA
j_call: TRBJ2-2
cdr3_aa: CASSVGVPGAGTGELFF
cdr3_nt: TGTGCCAGCAGCGTAGGGGTTCCGGGAGCGGGTACCGGGGAGCTGTTTTTT

v_call: TRBV9
d_call: NA
clone_size: NA
j_call: TRBJ2-3
cdr3_aa: CASSILQGAGTDTQYF
cdr3_nt: TGTGCCAGCAGCATTCTGCAGGGTGCCGGTACAGATACGCAGTATTTT

v_call: TRBV7-9
d_call: TRBD2
clone_size: NA
j_call: TRBJ2-5
cdr3_aa: CASSPPSGGLQETQYF
cdr3_nt: TGTGCCAGCAGCCCCCCTAGCGGGGGGTTGCAAGAGACCCAGTACTTC

v_call: TRBV28
d_call: TRBD1
clone_size: NA
j_call: TRBJ1-2
cdr3_aa: CASSWDSNYGYTF
cdr3_nt: TGTGCCAGCAGTTGGGACAGCAACTATGGCTACACCTTC

v_call: TRBV20-1
d_call: NA
clone_size: once
j_call: TRBJ1-2
cdr3_aa: CSAVDNAGYTF
cdr3_nt: TGCAGTGCTGTCGACAACGCTGGCTACACCTTC

v_call: TRBV2
d_call: NA
clone_size: once
j_call: TRBJ1-5
cdr3_aa: CASRALYSNQPQHF
cdr3_nt: TGTGCCAGCAGGGCCTTGTATAGCAATCAGCCCCAGCATTTT

v_call: TRBV6-5
d_call: NA
clone_size: NA
j_call: TRBJ2-6
cdr3_aa: CASSYGGAGANVLTF
cdr3_nt: TGTGCCAGCAGTTACGGGGGAGCTGGGGCCAACGTCCTGACTTTC

v_call: TRBV19
d_call: NA
clone_size: NA
j_call: TRBJ1-1
cdr3_aa: CASSLVGGTMNTEAFF
cdr3_nt: TGTGCCAGTAGTCTCGTCGGGGGTACTATGAACACTGAAGCTTTCTTT

v_call: TRBV2
d_call: NA
clone_size: NA
j_call: TRBJ1-2
cdr3_aa: CASSLAGTMDGYTF
cdr3_nt: TGTGCCAGCAGTTTGGCCGGGACAATGGATGGCTACACCTTC